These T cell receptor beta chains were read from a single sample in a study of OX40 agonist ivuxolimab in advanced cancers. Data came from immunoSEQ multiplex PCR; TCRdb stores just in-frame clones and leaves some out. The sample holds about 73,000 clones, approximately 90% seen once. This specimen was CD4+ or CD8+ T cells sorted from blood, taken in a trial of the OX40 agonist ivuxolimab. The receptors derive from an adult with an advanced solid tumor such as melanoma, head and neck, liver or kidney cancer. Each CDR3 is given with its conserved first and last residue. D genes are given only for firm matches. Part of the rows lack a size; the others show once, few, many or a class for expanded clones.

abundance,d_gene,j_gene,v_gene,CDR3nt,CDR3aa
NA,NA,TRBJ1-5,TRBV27,TGTGCCAGCAGCTCACGGTATAGCAATCAGCCCCAGCATTTT,CASSSRYSNQPQHF
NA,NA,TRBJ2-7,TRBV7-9,TGTGCCAGCAGCAGGGGGACCTACGAGCAGTACTTC,CASSRGTYEQYF
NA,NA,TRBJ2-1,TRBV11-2,TGTGCCAGCACGTCGAACCATGAGCAGTTCTTC,CASTSNHEQFF
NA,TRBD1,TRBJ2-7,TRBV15,TGTGCCACCGGAGGTGGCAGGGGGCTGGACGAGCAGTACTTC,CATGGGRGLDEQYF
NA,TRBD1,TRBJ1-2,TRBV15,TGTGCCACCAGTCCGGGACAGTCCGTTGCTAAGGTCTGGACCTTC,CATSPGQSVAKVWTF
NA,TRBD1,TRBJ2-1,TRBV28,TGTGCCACGTCCGGGACAGGGGTTTCTCCCCCCAAAGTCTTC,CATSGTGVSPPKVF
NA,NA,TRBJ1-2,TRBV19,TGTGCCAGTAACTCAGGGGATGGCTACACCTTC,CASNSGDGYTF
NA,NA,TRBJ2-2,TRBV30,TGTGCCTGGGGGGGGCCCGGGGAGCTGTTTTTT,CAWGGPGELFF
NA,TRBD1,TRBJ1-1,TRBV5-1,TGCGCCAGCAGCACCGGACAGGGGGCGAACACTGAAGCTTTCTTT,CASSTGQGANTEAFF
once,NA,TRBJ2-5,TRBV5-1,TGCGCCAGCAGCTTGGTCATTCGGGCCCAAGAGACCCAGTACTTC,CASSLVIRAQETQYF
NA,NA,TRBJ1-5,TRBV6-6,TGTGCCAGCAGTTTTATGGACCTCTGGGCCCAGCATTTT,CASSFMDLWAQHF
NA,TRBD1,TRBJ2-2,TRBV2,TGTGCCAGCAGTGATAGTAACAGGGGGTCCGGGGAGCTGTTTTTT,CASSDSNRGSGELFF
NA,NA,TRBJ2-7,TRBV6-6,TGTGCCAGCAGAGCCCGGGACGTAAGCTACGAGCAGTACTTC,CASRARDVSYEQYF
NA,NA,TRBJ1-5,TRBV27,TGTGCCAGCAGTTTTGGGCAGGGACCCAATCAGCCCCAGCATTTT,CASSFGQGPNQPQHF
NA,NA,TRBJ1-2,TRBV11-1,TGTGCCAGCAGCTTAGTGGTGAGCGATGGCTACACCTTC,CASSLVVSDGYTF
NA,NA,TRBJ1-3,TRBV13,TGTGCCAGCAGGGCGGGTGGAAACACCATATATTTT,CASRAGGNTIYF
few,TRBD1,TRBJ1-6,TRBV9,TGTGCCAGCAGGAATGGACAGGGCAGTTCACCCCTCCACTTT,CASRNGQGSSPLHF
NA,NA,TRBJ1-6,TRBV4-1,TGCGCCAGCAGCCAAGATCTGACGGTGGGAAATAATTCACCCCTCCACTTT,CASSQDLTVGNNSPLHF
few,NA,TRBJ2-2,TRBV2,TGTGCCAGCAGTGATGTTACCTTCACCGGGGAGCTGTTTTTT,CASSDVTFTGELFF
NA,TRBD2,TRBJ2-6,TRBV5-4,TGTGCCAGCAGCTTCGAAGCGGGAGCTGCTGGGGCCAACGTCCTGACTTTC,CASSFEAGAAGANVLTF
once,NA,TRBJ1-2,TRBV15,TGTGCCACCAGCAGAGATAGATCAGCCCCCTATGGCTACACCTTC,CATSRDRSAPYGYTF
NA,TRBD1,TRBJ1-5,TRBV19,TGTGCCAGTAGTCTTGGGACAGATAGCAATCAGCCCCAGCATTTT,CASSLGTDSNQPQHF
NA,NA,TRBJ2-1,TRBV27,TGTGCCAGCAGCCTCTCCGAGGTAGTTTTGAATGAGCAGTTCTTC,CASSLSEVVLNEQFF
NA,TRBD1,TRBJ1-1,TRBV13,TGTGCCAGCAGCTTCCTCACGCGGGACAGCCCTGAAGCTTTCTTT,CASSFLTRDSPEAFF
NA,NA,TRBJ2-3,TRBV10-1,TGCGCCAGCAGTGAATCGACGAGGAGCACAGATACGCAGTATTTT,CASSESTRSTDTQYF
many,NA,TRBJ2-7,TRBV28,TGTGCCAGCAGTTTGCTCGGGAGAGAGCAGTACTTC,CASSLLGREQYF
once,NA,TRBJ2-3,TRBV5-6,TGTGCCAGCAGCCAGATAGCGGCAGATACGCAGTATTTT,CASSQIAADTQYF
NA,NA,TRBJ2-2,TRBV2,TGTGCCAGCACTGTTGCACTTTCCGGGGAGCTGTTTTTT,CASTVALSGELFF
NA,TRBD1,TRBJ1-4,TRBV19,TGTGCCAGTAAAACCTTACAGGGGTCGGGCCTTGAAAAACTGTTTTTT,CASKTLQGSGLEKLFF
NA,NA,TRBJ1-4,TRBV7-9,TGTGCCAGCAGCCACCCGGGACGGCTTGCAACTAATGAAAAACTGTTTTTT,CASSHPGRLATNEKLFF
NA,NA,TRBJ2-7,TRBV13,TGTGCCAGCAGCTCCATGGACAGTCCCTACGAGCAGTACTTC,CASSSMDSPYEQYF
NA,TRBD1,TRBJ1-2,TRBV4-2,TGTGCCAGCAGCCAACGTAGAGGCACACCGGGACAGCTCTATGGCTACACCTTC,CASSQRRGTPGQLYGYTF
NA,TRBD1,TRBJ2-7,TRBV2,TGTGCCATTCACCGGGACAGCTCCTACGAGCAGTACTTC,CAIHRDSSYEQYF
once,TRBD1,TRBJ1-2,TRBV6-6,TGTGCCAGCAGGGGGCGGGGACAGGGGGTCGTCTATGGCTACACCTTC,CASRGRGQGVVYGYTF
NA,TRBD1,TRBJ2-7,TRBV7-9,TGTGCCAGCAGCTGGGGGACAGGGGGCCACGAGCAGTACTTC,CASSWGTGGHEQYF
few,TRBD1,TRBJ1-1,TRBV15,TGTGCCACCAGCTTCAGGACAGGCACTGAAGCTTTCTTT,CATSFRTGTEAFF
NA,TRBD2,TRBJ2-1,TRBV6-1,TGTGCCAGCAGTGAAGCGGGAGGGGACAATGAGCAGTTCTTC,CASSEAGGDNEQFF
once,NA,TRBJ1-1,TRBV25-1,TGTGCCAGCAGTGATCTAGGTTGGGGAGAAGCTTTCTTT,CASSDLGWGEAFF
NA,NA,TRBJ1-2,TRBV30,TGTGCCTGGAAGGGCAGGGGCATCTATGGCTACACCTTC,CAWKGRGIYGYTF
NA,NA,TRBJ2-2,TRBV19,TGTGCCAGTAGTATAGGAGGGGAGGTCGGGGAGCTGTTTTTT,CASSIGGEVGELFF
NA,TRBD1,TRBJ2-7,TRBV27,TGTGCCAGCAGCTTCGCCGGGACAGGGTTCGAGCAGTACTTC,CASSFAGTGFEQYF
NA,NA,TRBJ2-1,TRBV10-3,TGTGCCATCGGGGGGCTAGCGGCAATCTCCTACAATGAGCAGTTCTTC,CAIGGLAAISYNEQFF
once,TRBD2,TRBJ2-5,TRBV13,TGTGCCAGCAGCTTAGGGCGGACTAGCGGGGAGACCCAGTACTTC,CASSLGRTSGETQYF
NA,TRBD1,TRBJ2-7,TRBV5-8,TGTGCCAGCAGCTTGAGGCGAGGACAGGGAGGCGAGCAGTACTTC,CASSLRRGQGGEQYF
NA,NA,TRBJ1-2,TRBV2,TGTGCCAGCAGGGCCCCCTCCTACACCTTC,CASRAPSYTF
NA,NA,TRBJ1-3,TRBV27,TGTGCCAGCAGAAAACAGGGCCTTGGAAACACCATATATTTT,CASRKQGLGNTIYF
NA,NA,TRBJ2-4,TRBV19,TGTGCCAGTAGTATCGTGGCAATGGGGAACATTCAGTACTTC,CASSIVAMGNIQYF
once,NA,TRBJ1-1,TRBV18,TGTGCCAGCTCGCACCGGGAGCGGCGACCGAACACTGAAGCTTTCTTT,CASSHRERRPNTEAFF
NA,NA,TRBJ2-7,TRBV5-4,TGTGCCAGCAGCTTGTCGGTCGGTCTCAGCTCCTACGAGCAGTACTTC,CASSLSVGLSSYEQYF
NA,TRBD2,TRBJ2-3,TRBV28,TGTGCCAGCAGCTCCCCCCATAGCGGGAGAATCGCAGATACGCAGTATTTT,CASSSPHSGRIADTQYF
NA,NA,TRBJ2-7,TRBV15,TGTGCCACCAGCAGAGTCGTCCAGGGATCCTACGAGCAGTACTTC,CATSRVVQGSYEQYF
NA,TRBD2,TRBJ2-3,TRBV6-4,TGTGCCAGCAGTGCTAGCGGGGCCACAGATACGCAGTATTTT,CASSASGATDTQYF
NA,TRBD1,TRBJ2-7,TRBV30,TGTGCCTGGAGCAATTGGGAAGGGACAGGGAGATACGAGCAGTACTTC,CAWSNWEGTGRYEQYF
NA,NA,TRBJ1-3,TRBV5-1,TGCGCCAGCAGCTTGCTTGGACAGAACTCTGGAAACACCATATATTTT,CASSLLGQNSGNTIYF